A few counts support the clone carrying this T cell receptor beta chain. The record originates from a study of blood T cells in healthy people across ages. The germline V gene has CDR1 PRHDT and CDR2 FYEKMQ (reference sequence). Trimming cost V 0 bases and J 0 bases, with 11 bases left between them. This CDR3 region has 16 residues. A second PCR of 7 to 11 cycles used a sample-barcoded 5' primer and a J-beta primer mix. Each CDR3 protein gets one entry after TCRdb re-called the 5' RACE reads with MiXCR. Of some 780,000 distinct CDR3 sequences in the sample, more than 50% are singletons; the top ten hold 25% to 30%. Extractions gave at least 5 micrograms of total RNA per sample.

The TCR sequence derives from a man aged 40-49 years in good health. Sequencing was carried out using blood. The V gene is TRBV13, the J gene TRBJ1-1; D may be TRBD1 (6 bases). CDR3 protein: CASSLGDAGVNTEAFF. CDR3 sequence (DNA): TGTGCCAGCAGCTTAGGGGACGCAGGGGTGAACACTGAAGCTTTCTTT.